Here is one T cell receptor beta chain with its context. The antigen is unknown. The data are from a study of blood T cells in healthy people across ages. Study-wide results and limits: In these data, TCR beta diversity tracked strongly with naive T cell percentage. Among T cells, TCR beta diversity per million cells dropped roughly linearly as age rose.

For the second PCR, which ran for about 6 to 11 cycles, a sample-barcoded 5' primer and a J-beta primer mix were used. Researchers report that each sample yielded at least 2.5 million CDR3-containing paired-end reads. TCRdb ran MiXCR on the 5' RACE reads and lists one entry per CDR3 protein. Of about 900,000 distinct CDR3 sequences listed, around 62% are singletons. CDR3 length: 12 residues. Germline V lookup: CDR1 SQVTM, CDR2 ANQGSEA. Trimming shortened V by 3 bases and J by 2 bases, and 7 bases separated the two germline ends. The sequenced sample was blood. The V call is TRBV29-1, the J call TRBJ1-2; a weak D match, TRBD1 (5 bases). The sequence was collected from a man aged 25-40 years in good health. The CDR3 spells CSVDGGNYGYTF. DNA for the CDR3: TGCAGCGTTGACGGGGGGAACTATGGCTACACCTTC.